This is a list of T cell receptor beta chains from one sample in a study of T cell repertoires in cytomegalovirus infection. These receptors have no known antigen. MiXCR, run by TCRdb on the reads, gives a single entry per CDR3 protein. The repertoire consists of 84,000 or so distinct CDR3 sequences, with approximately 45% occurring once and the leading ten covering 80% to 95%. Sample: CD8+ T cells from cultured PBMCs, taken from culture after CMV antigen stimulation. The receptors here all came from a human donor in good health (CMV status not recorded). Some clones in this sample may be carry-over from other donors' samples. Each CDR3 is given without its conserved first and last residue.

j_gene,v_gene,CDR3aa
TRBJ1-1,TRBV7-9,ASSLSRGANTEAF
TRBJ1-2,TRBV4-2,ASSQDGGYT
TRBJ2-3,TRBV24-1,ATSDRIAGGTDTQY
TRBJ2-3,TRBV7-2,ASSLTPTDTQY
TRBJ2-1,TRBV7-3,ASSVRDASYNEQF
TRBJ2-1,TRBV7-9,ASSPGTGRINEQF
TRBJ1-1,TRBV12-3/TRBV12-4,ASSRTRGGRTEAF
TRBJ2-3,TRBV19,ASSSGTSSTDTQY
TRBJ2-7,TRBV6-6,ASSYYDKPTEQY
TRBJ1-5,TRBV28,ASSLKGQGNQPQH
TRBJ1-1,TRBV7-3,ASSSDGGLAEAF
TRBJ2-1,TRBV4-2,ASSQDFRQFTYNEQF
TRBJ2-7,TRBV7-8,ASSSPDRGSYEQY
TRBJ1-2,TRBV7-6,ASSPRTGHPSNYGYT
TRBJ2-1,TRBV7-6,ACSFVVSEQF
TRBJ2-2,TRBV5-4,ASSLGARRTGELF
TRBJ2-7,TRBV10-3,AIRGLAGERRSEQY
TRBJ2-1,TRBV5-1,ASSSISSPLIEQF
TRBJ2-7,TRBV7-3,ASSSSSVEQY
TRBJ2-1,TRBV7-3,ASSLKSRTSGTYNEQF
TRBJ2-1,TRBV12-3/TRBV12-4,ASSSDRVNEQF
TRBJ1-2,TRBV6-5,ASSYSGRGIYGYT
TRBJ1-5,TRBV6-5,ASSYMAGEINNQPQH
TRBJ2-7,TRBV5-1,ASSQQGGSSYEQY
TRBJ2-7,TRBV27,ASILGRTYEQY
TRBJ2-1,TRBV6-1,ASTETGGSYNEQF
TRBJ1-2,TRBV27,ASSLDPNYGYT
TRBJ1-1,TRBV4-2,ASSQGENTEAF
TRBJ2-5,TRBV12-3/TRBV12-4,ASSYGLAGVGETQY
TRBJ2-7,TRBV5-4,ASSFPGQGAYEQY
TRBJ2-5,TRBV7-6,ASSLIEETQY
TRBJ1-1,TRBV5-6,ASSLQGDRTEAF
TRBJ1-2,TRBV6-5,ASSYRDRANYGYT
TRBJ2-2,TRBV12-5,ASGLWLQNTGELF
TRBJ2-1,TRBV12-5,ASGLESVPVDEQF
TRBJ1-2,TRBV27,ASSSHTAGEDGYT
TRBJ2-7,TRBV28,ASTPVSTIDEQY
TRBJ2-1,TRBV27,ASSPTGNPYNEQF
TRBJ2-7,TRBV4-1,ASSQEMGRRWEQY
TRBJ2-1,TRBV2,ASRGMGARSSYNEQF
TRBJ1-2,TRBV7-8,ASSTIRQGYGYT
TRBJ2-1,TRBV4-1,ASSPPGQPEQF
TRBJ1-5,TRBV2,ASSVVRRGTRQPQH
TRBJ2-7,TRBV7-2,ASSPGRAYEQY
TRBJ1-2,TRBV4-3,ASSQRELSANYGYT
TRBJ2-7,TRBV2,ASRGVGERGYEQY
TRBJ2-5,TRBV20-1,SAKSLADLQETQY